The next 14 T cell receptor beta chains were all read from a single sample in a study of OX40 agonist ivuxolimab in advanced cancers. Some clones are missing from TCRdb's copy, which holds only in-frame ones; the method was immunoSEQ multiplex PCR. The table includes tens of thousands of clones, about 88% detected once. The sequences come from CD4+ or CD8+ T cells sorted from blood, collected in a trial of the OX40 agonist ivuxolimab. These TCRs come from an adult with an advanced solid tumor such as melanoma, head and neck, liver or kidney cancer.

This chain joins TRBV19 and TRBJ1-2; possible D gene TRBD1, 5 bases. The CDR3 loop spans 13 amino acids. The germline V and J ends were trimmed by 5 bases and 4 bases, with 11 bases remaining between them. Germline V CDR1 and CDR2: LNHDA, SQIVND (reference sequence). The CDR3 bases are TGTGCCAGTAGTTACAGGCCTTCCTATGGCTACACCTTC. Protein: CASSYRPSYGYTF.

The chain combines TRBV11-3 with TRBJ1-1, with D unclear. V shed 3 bases and J shed 6 bases, with 14 bases lying between them. The CDR3 is made up of 14 amino acids. Germline V gives CDR1 SGHNT, CDR2 YENEEA. CDR3 loop: CASSFGVSSAEAFF. DNA for the CDR3: TGTGCCAGCAGCTTCGGGGTCTCATCCGCTGAAGCTTTCTTT.

This chain uses TRBV6-1 with TRBJ2-7; no clear D gene. V lost 4 bases, J lost 0 bases, and 16 bases lay in between. Germline assignment: CDR1 MNHNS and CDR2 SASEGT. The length of the CDR3 is 16 residues. The CDR3 is CASSAGQALSSYEQYF. CDR3 bases: TGTGCCAGCAGTGCTGGGCAGGCCCTGAGCTCCTACGAGCAGTACTTC.

The chain combines TRBV25-1 with TRBJ2-7, with a weak D call TRBD1 (5 bases). Trimming removed 4 bases at V and 2 bases at J, with 9 bases between. The germline V gene encodes CDR1 MGHDK and CDR2 SYGVNS. The CDR3 covers 13 residues. CDR3 DNA sequence: TGTGCCAGCAGTGCACAGGCTACCTACGAGCAGTACTTC. Its protein product is CASSAQATYEQYF.

The genes are TRBV6-1 and TRBJ1-1, with 7 bases identical to TRBD1. The CDR3 loop spans 13 amino acids. The germline CDR1 and CDR2 sequences are MNHNS and SASEGT. V lost 2 bases to trimming and J lost 11 bases; unmatched junction nucleotides: 8. CDR3 region: CASSETTGVGAFF. The CDR3 DNA reads as TGTGCCAGCAGTGAAACAACAGGGGTCGGGGCTTTCTTT.

The rearrangement links TRBV5-1 to TRBJ2-3, with D tentatively TRBD2 (5 bases). CDR3 length: 14 residues. V was clipped by 0 bases and J by 6 bases, with 11 bases between them. CDR1 SGHRS and CDR2 YFSETQ come from the germline V gene. CDR3 loop: CASSLESSEDTQYF. CDR3 bases: TGCGCCAGCAGCTTGGAGAGTAGCGAGGATACGCAGTATTTT. Looking up the rest from reference TRBV5-1 and TRBJ2-3 gives the full variable domain: KAGVTQTPRYLIKTRGQQVTLSCSPISGHRSVSWYQQTPGQGLQFLFEYFSETQRNKGNFPGRFSGRQFSNSRSEMNVSTLELGDSALYLCASSLESSEDTQYFGPGTRLTVL.

The V call is TRBV12-5, the J call TRBJ2-3; 11 bases match TRBD2. The germline V gene encodes CDR1 LGHNT and CDR2 FRNRAP. V lost 10 bases and J lost 4; bases outside the gene matches: 4. The CDR3 runs to 13 residues. The CDR3 DNA reads as TGTGCTACCGGGACTAGCGGTTCAGATACGCAGTATTTT. Residues: CATGTSGSDTQYF.

V and J are TRBV6-5 and TRBJ1-2; maybe TRBD1 (5 bases). V lost 10 bases, J lost 4 bases, and 19 bases lay in between. The CDR3 length is 14 residues. CDR1 is MNHEY, CDR2 SVGAGI, per germline. This CDR3 is CAIRRDSEGYGYTF. In DNA form, the CDR3 reads TGTGCCATCAGACGAGACAGCGAGGGCTATGGCTACACCTTC.

The rearrangement links TRBV4-2 to TRBJ1-1; perhaps TRBD1 as D (6 bases). Looked up from germline, CDR1 is LGHNA and CDR2 is YNFKEQ. V was trimmed by 5 bases and J by 1 base, leaving 11 bases between them. CDR3 length equals 14 residues. This chain's CDR3 is CASSLDSTNTEAFF. Written as DNA, the CDR3 is TGTGCCAGCAGCTTGGACAGCACGAACACTGAAGCTTTCTTT.

This rearrangement joins TRBV19 to TRBJ1-5; 7 nucleotides agree with TRBD1. Losses at the gene ends were 1 base for V and 7 bases for J; bases not matched to a gene: 10. The CDR3 consists of 16 residues. Germline lookup yields CDR1 LNHDA and CDR2 SQIVND (reference sequence). The CDR3 coding sequence is TGTGCCAGTAGTATAGGATCTGGCAGGGACAGCCAGCCCCAGCATTTT. Encoded protein: CASSIGSGRDSQPQHF. Full variable domain (rest looked up from reference TRBV19 and TRBJ1-5): DGGITQSPKYLFRKEGQNVTLSCEQNLNHDAMYWYRQDPGQGLRLIYYSQIVNDFQKGDIAEGYSVSREKKESFPLTVTSAQKNPTAFYLCASSIGSGRDSQPQHFGDGTRLSIL.

The chain is built from TRBV7-2 and TRBJ2-1; 8 nucleotides match TRBD2. CDR3 size: 15 residues. The V gene end was trimmed by 4 bases and the J gene end by 6 bases; junction bases not matched to a gene: 8. The V gene's germline CDR1 is SGHTA and CDR2 FQGNSA. The chain's CDR3 is CASSYAGTRLNEQFF. Here the CDR3 DNA reads TGTGCCAGCAGCTACGCCGGGACTAGACTCAATGAGCAGTTCTTC.

The genes are TRBV5-4 and TRBJ2-2; 11 nucleotides agree with TRBD2. Germline lookup yields CDR1 SGHNT and CDR2 YYREEE (reference sequence). The V gene end was trimmed by 4 bases and the J gene end by 6 bases; junction bases not matched to a gene: 5. The CDR3 is 15 amino acids. The CDR3 spells CASSKTSGTSGELFF. CDR3 DNA sequence: TGTGCCAGCAGCAAGACTAGCGGGACTTCCGGGGAGCTGTTTTTT.

The rearrangement links TRBV5-4 to TRBJ1-5; TRBD1 is a possible D gene (5 bases). Trimming cost V 4 bases and J 0 bases, with 14 bases left between them. CDR3 size: 16 residues. Per the germline V gene, CDR1 is SGHNT and CDR2 is YYREEE (reference sequence). CDR3 in DNA: TGTGCCAGCAGCGAGCGGGGCTCAAATAGCAATCAGCCCCAGCATTTT. It translates to CASSERGSNSNQPQHF.

This clone occurred a few times. The chain joins TRBV2 to TRBJ1-2; possible D gene TRBD1, 5 bases. V dropped 6 bases and J dropped 3 bases, with 14 bases sitting between them. CDR1 is SNHLY, CDR2 FYNNEI, per germline. This CDR3 has 14 residues. CDR3 sequence (DNA): TGTGCCAGCAGCTGGGACCTAGGGGACTATGGCTACACCTTC. This translates into CASSWDLGDYGYTF.